This T cell receptor beta chain came from a study of T cells of healthy individuals. In TCRdb, the 5' RACE reads were re-called with MiXCR into one record per CDR3 protein. The profile shows approximately 89,000 distinct CDR3 sequences, 5% of them singletons. This clonotype was seen repeatedly, ten times or more. With V trimmed by 5 bases and J by 3 bases, 7 bases remained unmatched. CDR1 and CDR2 (germline): KGHSH, LQKENI. The CDR3 has 15 amino acids. The receptor was isolated from a female donor in good health. This chain links TRBV18 with TRBJ2-3, with TRBD2 identical over 8 bases. CDR3: CASSESGRGTDTQYF. CDR3 coding DNA: TGTGCCAGCTCAGAGAGCGGGAGAGGGACAGATACGCAGTATTTT.